A single sample is the source of the 6 T cell receptor beta chains below, sequenced in a study of Graves' ophthalmopathy and Graves' hyperthyroidism. Researchers took RNA transcripts and amplified TCR beta CDR3 regions from them. HTBI-primed first-round RT-PCR preceded second-round multiplex PCR. TCRdb analysed the multiplex PCR reads with MiXCR anew, one entry per CDR3 protein. The table has some 520,000 distinct CDR3 sequences, approximately 15% seen once. Sequenced: blood. These receptors all stem from a woman aged 25 to 39 with Graves' ophthalmopathy.

This chain uses TRBV4-1 with TRBJ2-7, with D possibly matching TRBD2 (6 bases). Germline V lookup: CDR1 MGHRA, CDR2 YSYEKL. Trimming removed 1 base at V and 1 base at J, with 14 bases between. This CDR3 comprises 16 residues. The CDR3 is CASSQGEVGNSYEQYF. Written as DNA, the CDR3 is TGCGCCAGCAGCCAAGGGGAGGTAGGGAATTCCTACGAGCAGTACTTC.

A few counts support this clonotype. This may arise from a read error, as a much more abundant clone is one base away. This chain joins TRBV7-9 and TRBJ2-7; the match to TRBD1 covers 8 bases. The junction had 12 bases not matched to a gene; V was cut back by 8 bases and J by 3 bases. This CDR3 spans 15 amino acids. CDR1 is SEHNR and CDR2 is FQNEAQ in the germline V gene (reference sequence). The CDR3 DNA sequence: TGTGCCAGCCGCTCGCCGAGGACAGGGAACTACGAGCAGTACTTC. This codes for CASRSPRTGNYEQYF.

This clonotype showed up many times. The rearrangement links TRBV12-3 or TRBV12-4 to TRBJ1-6; TRBD1 aligns across 10 bases. There are 16 residues in the CDR3. The trim removed 5 bases at V and 6 bases at J, leaving 7 bases unmatched. The CDR3 sequence: CASSPMTGGLNSPLHF. The CDR3 coding sequence is TGTGCCAGCAGTCCTATGACAGGGGGCCTTAATTCACCCCTCCACTTT.

This clonotype was counted between two and nine times. This chain uses TRBV6-1 with TRBJ2-2; D unresolved. This CDR3 spans 15 amino acids. Germline lookup yields CDR1 MNHNS and CDR2 SASEGT. Between the trimmed V and J ends, which lost 4 bases and 3 bases, there was a span of 12 bases. CDR3 in DNA: TGTGCCAGCAGTGCCATCTCCAAGTACACCGGGGAGCTGTTTTTT. It codes for CASSAISKYTGELFF.

V usage is TRBV27 and J usage is TRBJ2-4; 8 nucleotides line up with TRBD2. CDR3 length equals 14 residues. From germline, CDR1 is MNHEY and CDR2 SMNVEV (reference sequence). V was clipped by 7 bases and J by 9 bases; unmatched bases: 11. CDR3 amino acids: CASTKTTRGGIQYF. DNA of the CDR3: TGTGCCAGCACAAAGACTACTCGGGGGGGCATTCAGTACTTC.

This clonotype was seen ten or more times. The chain links TRBV9 to TRBJ2-2; 9 bases align to TRBD2. The CDR3 runs to 16 residues. The V and J ends lost 3 bases and 1 base, in that order; junction bases with no gene match: 4. CDR1 SGDLS and CDR2 YYNGEE come from the germline V gene. CDR3 loop: CASSATTSGNTGELFF. CDR3 DNA: TGTGCCAGCAGCGCAACGACTAGCGGGAACACCGGGGAGCTGTTTTTT.